The T cell receptor beta chain under discussion was sequenced for a study of blood T cell repertoires in COVID-19. Study-wide background: The origin of the acute and convalescent COVID-19 samples was the United States, Italy and Spain. T cells, B-cell-depleted T cells, or PBMCs provided the cDNA or gDNA that served as material.

TCRdb's table, derived via immunoSEQ multiplex PCR, lists solely in-frame clones and lacks some. Here the sample spans nearly 100,000 clones, about 80% being singletons. This clone was detected only a few times. From germline, CDR1 is MNHEY and CDR2 SVGAGI. CDR3 length: 12 amino acids. V was shortened by 9 bases and J by 8 bases, with 16 bases between the two germline ends. Sequenced: peripheral blood. The source of this sequence is a man aged 65 to 79 with acute or convalescent COVID-19. The rearrangement links TRBV6-5 to TRBJ1-2, with D uncertain. The CDR3 protein is CASGRGVEGYTF. The CDR3, as DNA: TGTGCCAGTGGACGGGGAGTGGAAGGCTACACCTTC.